This T cell receptor beta chain was obtained from a study of control samples from healthy donors and cancer patients. Here immunoSEQ multiplex PCR was the method, and the copy in TCRdb shows in-frame clones only, minus some. The profile shows 99,000 or so clones, roughly 78% of them singletons. The V end was cut by 1 base, the J end by 8 bases, with 14 bases between. The CDR3 runs 15 residues. Germline V gene sequence: CDR1 SGHDN, CDR2 FVKESK. Sequencing input: blood. The TCR was taken from a man in his 60s in good health. The chain recombines TRBV14 with TRBJ1-4; D possibly corresponds to TRBD1 (5 bases). CDR3 nucleotide sequence: TGTGCCAGCAGCCAAGGAACGAGGGGATGGGAAAAACTGTTTTTT. This gives the protein CASSQGTRGWEKLFF.